A single sample gave rise to the 19 T cell receptor beta chains below, sequenced in a study of monozygotic twins with inflammatory bowel disease. TCRdb re-analyzed the 5' RACE reads; it lists each CDR3 protein once, without DNA. The sample has just under 45,000 distinct CDR3 sequences. Specimen: blood. Receptors were obtained from a human donor with ulcerative colitis or Crohn's disease, or a healthy co-twin of an affected twin (not recorded which).

The rearrangement uses TRBV20-1 and TRBJ1-5; TCRdb selects TRBD1, and the lack of DNA leaves this call unchecked. The germline V gene encodes CDR1 DFQATT and CDR2 SNEGSKA (reference sequence). CDR3 size: 12 residues. This CDR3 is CSAIQGNQPQHF.

The CDR3 sequence is CASSLHSGTANTEAFF. The chain employs TRBV5-1 and TRBJ1-1. In germline, CDR1 is SGHRS, CDR2 YFSETQ. The CDR3 consists of 16 residues.

The gene calls are TRBV5-1 and TRBJ2-3; TCRdb names TRBD2, which stays unverified in the absence of DNA. The CDR3 runs to 16 residues. Looked up from germline, CDR1 is SGHRS and CDR2 is YFSETQ. This CDR3 is CASSTGTSGSTDTQYF.

This chain connects TRBV6-1 to TRBJ1-2. CDR1 is MNHNS, CDR2 SASEGT, per germline. The CDR3 runs to 14 residues. The CDR3 region is CASSEALGFYGYTF.

The gene calls are TRBV27 and TRBJ1-1; TCRdb names TRBD1, which stays unverified in the absence of DNA. CDR1 MNHEY and CDR2 SMNVEV come from the germline V gene (reference sequence). The CDR3 has 14 amino acids. CDR3 region: CASKTGQGKTEAFF.

The V and J genes are TRBV5-1 and TRBJ1-1; the D gene TCRdb calls, TRBD1, cannot be checked with no DNA. Germline V gene data show CDR1 as SGHRS and CDR2 as YFSETQ. CDR3 length: 14 residues. CDR3 protein: CASSLDGGFTEAFF.

This chain joins TRBV6-2 or TRBV6-3 and TRBJ1-2. Germline V lookup: CDR1 MNHEY, CDR2 SVGEGT. The CDR3 extends over 13 amino acids. The CDR3 is CASSYSTDYGYTF.

This sequence joins TRBV2 and TRBJ2-1; TCRdb outputs TRBD2, but without DNA this stays unchecked. Germline V gene data show CDR1 as SNHLY and CDR2 as FYNNEI. The CDR3 loop spans 13 amino acids. The CDR3 sequence is CASNSGSSAEQFF.

The V call is TRBV4-2, the J call TRBJ2-7; without DNA, the TCRdb call of TRBD1 cannot be checked. CDR1 and CDR2 from the germline V gene are LGHNA and YNFKEQ. CDR3 length: 16 amino acids. The CDR3 spells CASSQSAGRSTYEQYF.

The CDR3 sequence: CASSLRRGTEAFF. V usage is TRBV12-3 or TRBV12-4 and J usage is TRBJ1-1; as DNA is missing, the TRBD1 call by TCRdb cannot be tested. This CDR3 has 13 residues.

The chain carries TRBV9 and TRBJ2-3; TCRdb's D call, TRBD2, is unchecked because there is no DNA. This CDR3 has 14 residues. Germline V CDR1 and CDR2: SGDLS, YYNGEE. The CDR3 protein is CASSVADFSDTQYF.

The chain recombines TRBV6-1 with TRBJ1-1. This CDR3 contains 13 residues. Germline lookup yields CDR1 MNHNS and CDR2 SASEGT. CDR3 amino acids: CATEIEAHTEAFF.

The gene calls are TRBV7-2 and TRBJ1-6; as DNA is missing, the TRBD1 call by TCRdb cannot be tested. The V gene's germline CDR1 is SGHTA and CDR2 FQGNSA. CDR3 length: 15 residues. This CDR3 reads CASSLSGYFDSPLHF.

The J gene is TRBJ2-3, the V gene TRBV3-1; TCRdb returns TRBD2, unconfirmable since there is no DNA. This CDR3 is built from 20 residues. Germline CDR1 is LGHDT and CDR2 is YNNKEL (reference sequence). The CDR3: CASSQDRRTSGGGGTDTQYF.

The J gene is TRBJ2-7, the V gene TRBV6-2 or TRBV6-3; the D call of TRBD1 rests on TCRdb alone, since no DNA is present to check it. Looked up from germline, CDR1 is MNHEY and CDR2 is SVGEGT. The CDR3 consists of 14 residues. The CDR3 sequence is CASSYPPGGMEQYF.

This chain uses TRBV6-5 with TRBJ1-4; checking the TCRdb D call of TRBD1 is not possible without DNA. This CDR3 spans 12 amino acids. Looked up from germline, CDR1 is MNHEY and CDR2 is SVGAGI. The CDR3 protein is CASQGGDEKLFF.

J is TRBJ1-6 and V is TRBV20-1; TCRdb calls TRBD1, which cannot be checked without DNA. The CDR3 contains 13 residues. Germline V gives CDR1 DFQATT, CDR2 SNEGSKA (reference sequence). The CDR3 region is CSAPQGDNSPLHF.

The genes are TRBV12-3 or TRBV12-4 and TRBJ1-6. The CDR3 has 15 residues. This chain's CDR3 is CASSVGEGYNSPLHF.

This rearrangement joins TRBV7-9 to TRBJ2-3; TCRdb returns TRBD2, unconfirmable since there is no DNA. CDR1 and CDR2 from the germline V gene are SEHNR and FQNEAQ (reference sequence). This CDR3 region has 11 residues. The CDR3 here is CASGRGDTQYF.